This paragraph reports one T cell receptor (beta chain). Its antigen remains unknown. This specimen comes from a study of T-cell memory formation after mild COVID-19. Study results and caveats: Cross-reactive memory seemingly joined, as some responding clones were found in pre-infection memory. Contracting CD8+ clones were enriched in EMRA, CD4+ mainly in CM and EM.

The CDR3 has 16 residues. Trimming took 5 bases from V and 2 from J, leaving 16 bases between them. The germline V gene encodes CDR1 SGHTA and CDR2 FQGNSA. Each CDR3 protein gets one entry after TCRdb re-called the 5' RACE reads with MiXCR. The data contain hundreds of thousands of distinct CDR3 sequences, roughly a fifth of them seen just once; the ten biggest clones take up over 20%. This sequence originates from a man in his late teens or twenties who had mild COVID-19 (a few samples of this study predate the infection). Cell type and time point are not known. The V call is TRBV7-2, the J call TRBJ1-3; a weak D match, TRBD1 (5 bases). The sequencing sample was made of PBMCs or a T cell subset sorted from them (not recorded which). This CDR3 reads CASSPGTFQTGNTIYF. In DNA form, the CDR3 reads TGTGCCAGCAGCCCAGGGACTTTTCAAACTGGAAACACCATATATTTT.